These 19 T cell receptor beta chains share one sample of origin, sequenced in a study of blood T cell repertoires in COVID-19. The data were produced by immunoSEQ multiplex PCR, yet TCRdb's version contains in-frame clones alone and is incomplete. The table records hundreds of thousands of clones, roughly 86% of them present only once. Sequencing input: PBMCs or T cells enriched from blood (not recorded which). These receptors all come from a woman between 18 and 29 years old who had recovered from COVID-19.

The chain couples TRBV5-1 to TRBJ2-3; TRBD2 aligns across 8 bases. The junction had 8 bases not matched to a gene; V was cut back by 0 bases and J by 5 bases. Germline V lookup: CDR1 SGHRS, CDR2 YFSETQ. CDR3 length equals 16 residues. CDR3 DNA: TGCGCCAGCAGCTTGGCTCGCGGGGGGCGGGGAGATACGCAGTATTTT. Amino acid sequence: CASSLARGGRGDTQYF.

The chain recombines TRBV15 with TRBJ1-4; 10 bases line up with TRBD1. This CDR3 has 17 residues. CDR1 LNHNV and CDR2 YYDKDF come from the germline V gene (reference sequence). V trimming: 6 bases; J trimming: 3 bases; junction bases outside the gene matches: 10. The CDR3 region has the DNA TGTGCCACCAGATACGGGACAGGGGTTAGGGCTAATGAAAAACTGTTTTTT. Its protein product is CATRYGTGVRANEKLFF.

This clone was seen at least ten times. The chain links TRBV7-9 to TRBJ1-3; D gene ambiguous. Germline values: CDR1 SEHNR, CDR2 FQNEAQ (reference sequence). Trimming pared 4 bases from V and 0 bases from J, leaving 13 bases between. The CDR3 runs 16 residues. The CDR3 nucleotides are TGTGCCAGCAGCTGGCAACTACAAGGCTCTGGAAACACCATATATTTT. This sequence encodes CASSWQLQGSGNTIYF.

The V and J genes are TRBV6-6 and TRBJ1-5, with unresolved D. The CDR3 totals 20 residues. With 5 bases removed from V and 2 bases from J, the gap between germline ends came to 28 bases. Per the germline V gene, CDR1 is MNHNY and CDR2 is SVGAGI (reference sequence). The CDR3 DNA reads TGTGCCAGCAGTCTAATCCTCCTAGAAAGCCCTCGTCGGGGCAATCAGCCCCAGCATTTT. Its translation: CASSLILLESPRRGNQPQHF.

V gene TRBV15 combines with J gene TRBJ2-1; weak D call: TRBD2 (6 bases). Trimming stripped 4 bases from V and 9 bases from J, with 10 bases between. Germline assignment: CDR1 LNHNV and CDR2 YYDKDF (reference sequence). The CDR3 runs 12 residues. CDR3 bases: TGTGCCACCAGCACCCGGGGAGGTGAGCAGTTCTTC. Its protein product is CATSTRGGEQFF. Together with reference TRBV15 and TRBJ2-1, the CDR3 gives the full variable domain: DAMVIQNPRYQVTQFGKPVTLSCSQTLNHNVMYWYQQKSSQAPKLLFHYYDKDFNNEADTPDNFQSRRPNTSFCFLDIRSPGLGDTAMYLCATSTRGGEQFFGPGTRLTVL.

This clone came up once. This chain links TRBV2 with TRBJ2-5; no reliable D call. The V end was cut by 6 bases, the J end by 9 bases, with 14 bases between. The CDR3 is made up of 12 amino acids. Germline lookup yields CDR1 SNHLY and CDR2 FYNNEI. CDR3: CASRENQQAQYF. The CDR3 DNA reads TGTGCCAGCAGAGAGAATCAGCAGGCCCAGTACTTC. The full variable domain, completed using reference TRBV2 and TRBJ2-5, is EPEVTQTPSHQVTQMGQEVILRCVPISNHLYFYWYRQILGQKVEFLVSFYNNEISEKSEIFDDQFSVERPDGSNFTLKIRSTKLEDSAMYFCASRENQQAQYFGPGTRLLVL.

The chain employs TRBV5-1 and TRBJ2-7; 12 bases are shared with TRBD2. The CDR3 runs 16 residues. Germline loops: CDR1 SGHRS, CDR2 YFSETQ. V shed 4 bases, J shed 0 bases, and the junction held 5 bases outside the gene matches. The CDR3, as DNA: TGCGCCAGCAGCCCGCGGACTAGCGGGATCTCCTACGAGCAGTACTTC. The encoded protein is CASSPRTSGISYEQYF.

In DNA form, the CDR3 reads TGTGCCAGCAGTCCGACTAGCACCACCTACAATGAGCAGTTCTTC. Protein: CASSPTSTTYNEQFF. The V and J genes are TRBV6-5 and TRBJ2-1; 7 bases match TRBD2. The V gene's germline CDR1 is MNHEY and CDR2 SVGAGI. V gave up 5 bases and J gave up 2 bases; unmatched junction bases: 6. The CDR3 spans 15 residues.

V gene TRBV2 combines with J gene TRBJ2-7; D might be TRBD2 (5 bases). The V gene lost 2 bases and the J gene lost 0 bases, with 11 bases spanning the gap. The germline V gene encodes CDR1 SNHLY and CDR2 FYNNEI. The CDR3 extends over 15 amino acids. The CDR3 sequence is CASSEFGESSYEQYF. CDR3 sequence (DNA): TGTGCCAGCAGTGAATTTGGGGAGAGCTCCTACGAGCAGTACTTC. The variable domain in full, completed from reference TRBV2 and TRBJ2-7, reads EPEVTQTPSHQVTQMGQEVILRCVPISNHLYFYWYRQILGQKVEFLVSFYNNEISEKSEIFDDQFSVERPDGSNFTLKIRSTKLEDSAMYFCASSEFGESSYEQYFGPGTRLTVT.

V and J are TRBV19 and TRBJ1-3; TRBD1 is a possible D gene (6 bases). The V end was cut by 9 bases, the J end by 0 bases, with 12 bases between. Germline V gene sequence: CDR1 LNHDA, CDR2 SQIVND (reference sequence). The CDR3 is 14 residues long. The DNA of the CDR3 is TGTGCCAGCCGAACAGGGTCCTCTGGAAACACCATATATTTT. Translating gives CASRTGSSGNTIYF.

The gene calls are TRBV5-4 and TRBJ1-2; no clear D. CDR3 size: 15 residues. V was trimmed by 4 bases and J by 4 bases, leaving 17 bases between them. The germline CDR1 and CDR2 sequences are SGHNT and YYREEE (reference sequence). The CDR3 sequence: CASSDAEGGGYGYTF. CDR3 DNA: TGTGCCAGCAGCGATGCTGAGGGCGGAGGCTATGGCTACACCTTC.

V usage is TRBV7-3 and J usage is TRBJ2-7, with 8 bases aligning to TRBD2. V lost 5 bases to trimming and J lost 0 bases; unmatched junction nucleotides: 6. The CDR3 has 15 amino acids. Germline V gene sequence: CDR1 SGHTA, CDR2 FQGTGA. The CDR3 region is CASSPLAGSSYEQYF. CDR3 sequence (DNA): TGTGCCAGCAGCCCGTTAGCGGGGTCCTCCTACGAGCAGTACTTC.

This chain's CDR3 is CASSLEGQGNEKLFF. The DNA of the CDR3 is TGTGCCAGCAGCTTAGAGGGACAGGGGAATGAAAAACTGTTTTTT. The V and J genes are TRBV7-6 and TRBJ1-4; 10 nucleotides agree with TRBD1. Germline lookup yields CDR1 SGHVS and CDR2 FNYEAQ. V trimming: 1 base; J trimming: 5 bases; junction bases outside the gene matches: 1. This CDR3 contains 15 residues.

The chain joins TRBV11-3 to TRBJ2-2; maybe TRBD2 (7 bases). V lost 5 bases to trimming and J lost 1 base, with 11 bases between them. The CDR3 totals 15 residues. Germline V gene data show CDR1 as SGHNT and CDR2 as YENEEA. CDR3 coding DNA: TGTGCCAGCAGCCAAGGGGGGGTGAACACCGGGGAGCTGTTTTTT. Translating it yields CASSQGGVNTGELFF.

The chain combines TRBV3-1 (or the pseudogene TRBV3-2) with TRBJ1-1, with 8 bases lining up with TRBD1. Germline CDR1 LGHDT, CDR2 YNNKEL (reference sequence). The V segment lost 4 bases and the J segment 5 bases; nucleotides outside the gene matches: 9. The CDR3 extends over 15 amino acids. The CDR3 nucleotides read TGTGCCAGCAGCCCCCTGGACAGGGTCCTTACTGAAGCTTTCTTT. Its protein product is CASSPLDRVLTEAFF.

The chain links TRBV7-2 to TRBJ2-2, with 7 positions matching TRBD2. V lost 5 bases to trimming and J lost 6 bases; unmatched junction nucleotides: 15. Germline loops: CDR1 SGHTA, CDR2 FQGNSA. This CDR3 has 17 amino acids. The CDR3 region is CASSAGPIGLVAGELFF. In DNA, the CDR3 is TGTGCCAGCAGCGCGGGGCCAATAGGACTAGTGGCCGGGGAGCTGTTTTTT.

This chain links TRBV27 with TRBJ1-5, with D tentatively TRBD1 (6 bases). The germline gives CDR1 MNHEY, CDR2 SMNVEV (reference sequence). The V end lost 5 bases, the J end lost 4 bases, and 12 bases lay between the germline ends. The CDR3 sequence is 14 residues long. CDR3 region: CASSSRGWNQPQHF. CDR3 sequence (DNA): TGTGCCAGCAGTAGCAGGGGTTGGAATCAGCCCCAGCATTTT.

The rearrangement links TRBV18 to TRBJ1-5; 8 nucleotides align to TRBD1. The CDR3 contains 14 residues. Per germline, CDR1 KGHSH and CDR2 LQKENI. The trim removed 5 bases at V and 6 bases at J, leaving 6 bases unmatched. CDR3 protein: CASSADRGVQPQHF. The CDR3 DNA reads as TGTGCCAGCTCAGCAGACAGGGGCGTTCAGCCCCAGCATTTT.

The CDR3: CAYLRYARLTDTQYF. For the CDR3, the DNA is TGCGCCTACCTCAGGTACGCACGTTTGACAGATACGCAGTATTTT. The chain combines TRBV4-1 with TRBJ2-3; D unclear. This CDR3 has 15 amino acids. The germline V and J ends were trimmed by 11 bases and 3 bases, with 21 bases remaining between them. Germline V gene data show CDR1 as MGHRA and CDR2 as YSYEKL.